A selection of T cell receptor beta chains follows, all from one sample in a study of a mutant IDH1 vaccine in newly diagnosed glioma. Produced via immunoSEQ multiplex PCR; TCRdb's table is partial and in-frame only. The table shows about 67,000 clones, with approximately 80% occurring only once. Which antigens these TCRs recognize remains unknown. Source: PBMCs, taken from a glioma patient whose treatment included an IDH1 peptide vaccine. All receptors derive from a man aged 18 to 30 with glioma. Each CDR3 is given with its conserved first and last residue. The D gene is left open where the match is weak. Size values are once, few and many counts, or a class for expanded clones, and some rows have none.

.,.,TRBJ1-1,TRBV7-2,CASSRTANTEAFF,TGTGCCAGCAGCCGGACAGCTAACACTGAAGCTTTCTTT
.,.,TRBJ2-7,TRBV19,CASSFDRPPYEQYF,TGTGCCAGTAGCTTTGACAGGCCTCCCTACGAGCAGTACTTC
.,.,TRBJ1-1,TRBV7-9,CASSFPGAPEAFF,TGTGCCAGCAGCTTTCCGGGAGCCCCTGAAGCTTTCTTT
TRBD2,.,TRBJ2-7,TRBV9,CASSAVGTSGPRDEQYF,TGTGCCAGCAGTGCTGTAGGGACTAGCGGACCTCGCGACGAGCAGTACTTC
.,.,TRBJ2-7,TRBV28,CASSRELVAGYEQYF,TGTGCCAGCAGCCGGGAACTAGTCGCGGGGTACGAGCAGTACTTC
.,once,TRBJ1-5,TRBV6-1,CASSEGLGLGSSNQPQHF,TGTGCCAGCAGTGAAGGGCTAGGTTTAGGGAGTAGCAATCAGCCCCAGCATTTT
.,.,TRBJ1-1,TRBV6-5,CASSYPGGNEAFF,TGTGCCAGCAGTTACCCGGGGGGGAATGAAGCTTTCTTT
.,.,TRBJ1-6,TRBV18,CASSPGQLYNSPLHF,TGTGCCAGCTCACCCGGACAGCTTTATAATTCACCCCTCCACTTT
.,.,TRBJ2-7,TRBV5-1,CASSLGQYEQYF,TGCGCCAGCAGCTTGGGGCAGTACGAGCAGTACTTC
TRBD1,.,TRBJ1-2,TRBV6-6,CASSYSDQGARGYTF,TGTGCCAGCAGTTACTCGGATCAGGGGGCGAGAGGCTACACCTTC
.,.,TRBJ1-1,TRBV11-2,CASSDRIRDLRNTEAFF,TGTGCCAGCAGCGACCGGATCCGGGACCTGAGGAACACTGAAGCTTTCTTT
.,once,TRBJ2-1,TRBV7-2,CASTYASGDNEQFF,TGTGCCAGCACCTACGCATCAGGGGACAATGAGCAGTTCTTC
.,.,TRBJ1-5,TRBV19,CASSKFGVSNQPQHF,TGTGCCAGTAGTAAGTTTGGGGTAAGCAATCAGCCCCAGCATTTT
.,.,TRBJ1-3,TRBV6-5,CASSYSNTRSGNTIYF,TGTGCCAGCAGTTACTCGAACACCCGCTCTGGAAACACCATATATTTT
.,.,TRBJ2-6,TRBV27,CASSLLTRGGANVLTF,TGTGCCAGCAGTTTATTGACTAGGGGAGGGGCCAACGTCCTGACTTTC
TRBD1,.,TRBJ1-2,TRBV7-2,CASSPGQERGYTF,TGTGCCAGCAGCCCCGGACAGGAACGGGGCTACACCTTC
.,once,TRBJ2-6,TRBV18,CASSRNTDNLQSLANVLTF,TGTGCCAGCTCAAGGAATACGGACAATTTACAAAGTCTGGCCAACGTCCTGACTTTC
TRBD1,.,TRBJ1-5,TRBV19,CASRDREPQPQHF,TGTGCCAGTAGAGACAGGGAGCCTCAGCCCCAGCATTTT
.,.,TRBJ2-7,TRBV29-1,CSVGRAGFEQYF,TGCAGCGTTGGGAGGGCAGGATTCGAGCAGTACTTC
TRBD2,.,TRBJ2-3,TRBV15,CATSSTSGSTDTQYF,TGTGCCACCAGCAGTACTAGCGGTAGCACAGATACGCAGTATTTT
TRBD2,once,TRBJ2-2,TRBV7-6,CASSSGLASPGELFF,TGTGCCAGCAGCTCGGGACTAGCGAGTCCCGGGGAGCTGTTTTTT
TRBD1,.,TRBJ1-5,TRBV28,CASSQGGAGNQPQHF,TGTGCCAGCAGTCAAGGGGGCGCAGGCAATCAGCCCCAGCATTTT
TRBD1,.,TRBJ2-3,TRBV29-1,CSVRDSSSTDTQYF,TGCAGCGTTAGGGACAGCTCTAGCACAGATACGCAGTATTTT
TRBD1,.,TRBJ2-5,TRBV9,CASSVDRGETQYF,TGTGCCAGCAGCGTGGACAGGGGAGAGACCCAGTACTTC
.,.,TRBJ1-4,TRBV6-5,CASSYWNGPNEKLFF,TGTGCCAGCAGTTACTGGAATGGGCCAAATGAAAAACTGTTTTTT
.,.,TRBJ2-2,TRBV18,CAGSPQKVLGGELFF,TGTGCCGGCTCACCACAGAAGGTCCTGGGCGGGGAGCTGTTTTTT
.,.,TRBJ1-1,TRBV4-1,CASSFVRENTEAFF,TGCGCCAGCAGCTTCGTCAGGGAGAACACTGAAGCTTTCTTT
.,.,TRBJ1-2,TRBV19,CASSAGNHYGYTF,TGTGCCAGTAGTGCGGGAAACCACTATGGCTACACCTTC
TRBD2,.,TRBJ2-1,TRBV30,CAFCPASGRNYNEQFF,TGTGCCTTTTGCCCGGCTAGCGGGAGGAACTACAATGAGCAGTTCTTC
.,.,TRBJ2-2,TRBV10-3,CAAGDINTGELFF,TGTGCCGCTGGTGACATTAACACCGGGGAGCTGTTTTTT
.,.,TRBJ1-6,TRBV6-5,CASSYSHTGSYSPLHF,TGTGCCAGCAGTTACTCGCATACAGGGAGTTATTCACCCCTCCACTTT
.,.,TRBJ1-2,TRBV5-1,CASSFSETHYGYTF,TGCGCCAGCAGCTTCAGCGAGACCCACTATGGCTACACCTTC
TRBD2,.,TRBJ2-7,TRBV2,CASSELADLSSPYEQYF,TGTGCCAGCAGTGAACTAGCGGACCTTTCTTCTCCCTACGAGCAGTACTTC
.,.,TRBJ2-4,TRBV4-2,CASSQDIASLIQYF,TGTGCCAGCAGCCAAGATATAGCCAGCTTGATTCAGTACTTC
.,.,TRBJ2-7,TRBV6-5,CASSSSLTGMTYEQYF,TGTGCCAGCAGTTCCTCCCTGACAGGCATGACCTACGAGCAGTACTTC
.,once,TRBJ2-1,TRBV7-9,CASSFPGLATYNEQFF,TGTGCCAGCAGCTTCCCCGGACTGGCAACCTACAATGAGCAGTTCTTC
.,.,TRBJ2-7,TRBV15,CATSRGLRISSYEQYF,TGTGCCACCAGCAGAGGGCTTAGGATAAGCTCCTACGAGCAGTACTTC
.,.,TRBJ2-3,TRBV11-2,CASSLRPKGGADTQYF,TGTGCCAGCAGCTTACGACCTAAGGGTGGGGCAGATACGCAGTATTTT
.,.,TRBJ1-1,TRBV5-1,CASSLRGLDTEAFF,TGCGCCAGCAGCCTCAGGGGTTTAGACACTGAAGCTTTCTTT
.,.,TRBJ2-7,TRBV9,CASSVGSGQETYEQYF,TGTGCCAGCAGCGTAGGGTCCGGCCAAGAGACCTACGAGCAGTACTTC
TRBD1,.,TRBJ1-2,TRBV7-6,CASSPGTDSNYGYTF,TGTGCCAGCAGCCCCGGGACAGACTCTAACTATGGCTACACCTTC
.,.,TRBJ2-1,TRBV6-5,CASSYSWGYENEQFF,TGTGCCAGCAGTTACTCGTGGGGGTACGAGAATGAGCAGTTCTTC
.,.,TRBJ1-3,TRBV9,CASSGEGVGGNTIYF,TGTGCCAGCAGCGGGGAAGGGGTCGGTGGAAACACCATATATTTT
.,once,TRBJ2-6,TRBV28,CASSAPGIGSAGANVLTF,TGTGCCAGCAGTGCCCCCGGGATTGGGTCAGCTGGGGCCAACGTCCTGACTTTC
TRBD1,.,TRBJ2-7,TRBV5-6,CASSFPAGGVEEQYF,TGTGCCAGCAGCTTCCCTGCAGGGGGCGTTGAAGAGCAGTACTTC
TRBD1,.,TRBJ1-5,TRBV6-5,CASRAQGAAPQHF,TGTGCCAGCAGAGCCCAGGGGGCCGCACCCCAGCATTTT
TRBD1,.,TRBJ2-7,TRBV7-9,CASSLRDRGSEQYF,TGTGCCAGCAGCCTCCGGGACAGGGGTTCCGAGCAGTACTTC
.,.,TRBJ1-5,TRBV6-5,CASRQDGYSNQPQHF,TGTGCCAGCCGCCAGGACGGATATAGCAATCAGCCCCAGCATTTT
TRBD1,.,TRBJ1-2,TRBV14,CASSRSGGRTSNGYTF,TGTGCCAGCAGCCGCTCAGGGGGCCGGACTTCAAATGGCTACACCTTC
TRBD1,.,TRBJ1-1,TRBV20-1,CSARQGPEAFF,TGCAGTGCCCGACAGGGACCTGAAGCTTTCTTT
TRBD1,.,TRBJ1-1,TRBV6-5,CASSYRGGTGGQAFF,TGTGCCAGCAGTTACAGAGGTGGGACAGGGGGACAAGCTTTCTTT
.,.,TRBJ2-2,TRBV4-3,CASSQGLGNTGELFF,TGCGCCAGCAGCCAAGGACTAGGGAACACCGGGGAGCTGTTTTTT